These 26 T cell receptor beta chains share one sample of origin, sequenced in a study of neoadjuvant anti-PD-1 for oral cavity cancer. Repertoires were generated with immunoSEQ multiplex PCR, while TCRdb's copy carries only in-frame clones and drops some. The sample records several thousand clones, just under 60% being singletons. The sequences come from tumor tissue, collected before nivolumab (anti-PD-1) treatment. Every receptor here comes from a person aged 40 to 85 with oral cavity squamous cell carcinoma.

This clone showed up just a few times. The V gene is TRBV11-2, the J gene TRBJ2-5, with D perhaps matching TRBD1 or TRBD2 (5 bases each). V was trimmed by 3 bases and J by 5 bases, leaving 10 bases between them. The germline gives CDR1 SGHAT, CDR2 FQNNGV. The CDR3 spans 13 residues. The CDR3: CASSFSWGETQYF. The CDR3, as DNA: TGTGCCAGCAGCTTTAGTTGGGGGGAGACCCAGTACTTC.

V is TRBV6-1 and J is TRBJ2-1; 9 bases align to TRBD1. This CDR3 is built from 15 residues. Germline V gene data show CDR1 as MNHNS and CDR2 as SASEGT. J lost 9 bases, V lost 3 bases, and 9 bases had no gene match. The CDR3 DNA is TGTGCCAGCAGTGAGCCGGGACAGGGATCGCCTGAGCAGTTCTTC. Amino acids: CASSEPGQGSPEQFF.

The chain recombines TRBV7-3 with TRBJ1-2, with D perhaps matching TRBD1 (5 bases). Germline CDR1 SGHTA, CDR2 FQGTGA. Trimming pared 0 bases from V and 5 bases from J, leaving 13 bases between. CDR3 length: 15 amino acids. Written as DNA, the CDR3 is TGTGCCAGCAGCTTAACAAGGGGAGAGGTTTATGGCTACACCTTC. It translates to CASSLTRGEVYGYTF.

The chain joins TRBV15 to TRBJ1-2; D is uncertain. Germline V lookup: CDR1 LNHNV, CDR2 YYDKDF (reference sequence). V gave up 0 bases and J gave up 4 bases, with 18 bases separating them. This CDR3 comprises 17 residues. DNA for the CDR3: TGTGCCACCAGCAGAGATCGGTCCGACTGGCTGGGCTATGGCTACACCTTC. The encoded protein is CATSRDRSDWLGYGYTF.

This clone came up a few times. CDR3 in amino acids: CASSLGGRETQYF. In DNA, the CDR3 is TGTGCCAGCAGCTTAGGGGGGCGAGAGACCCAGTACTTC. The gene calls are TRBV11-3 and TRBJ2-5, with D possibly TRBD1 on 6 matching bases. Trimming stripped 1 base from V and 4 bases from J, with 7 bases between. Germline V gene data show CDR1 as SGHNT and CDR2 as YENEEA. This CDR3 region has 13 residues.

V and J are TRBV29-1 and TRBJ2-6, with TRBD1 identical over 11 bases. After removal of 6 bases from V and 4 bases from J, the junction contained 8 bases not matched to a gene. Germline CDR1 SQVTM, CDR2 ANQGSEA. The CDR3 totals 16 residues. CDR3 loop: CSVRGQGATGANVLTF. The CDR3 DNA is TGCAGCGTCCGTGGACAGGGGGCTACCGGGGCCAACGTCCTGACTTTC.

The gene calls are TRBV18 and TRBJ2-5, with D unresolved. CDR1 KGHSH and CDR2 LQKENI come from the germline V gene. The V end was cut by 2 bases, the J end by 3 bases, with 13 bases between. This CDR3 comprises 15 residues. The CDR3: CASSPIFGVKETQYF. The CDR3 DNA sequence: TGTGCCAGCTCACCAATATTTGGCGTCAAAGAGACCCAGTACTTC.

This chain connects TRBV29-1 to TRBJ2-7, with D possibly being TRBD1 (6 bases). CDR3 size: 12 residues. The germline V gene encodes CDR1 SQVTM and CDR2 ANQGSEA. Trimming shortened V by 5 bases and J by 2 bases, and 10 bases separated the two germline ends. CDR3 loop: CSVTGYPYEQYF. CDR3 coding DNA: TGCAGCGTTACAGGGTACCCCTACGAGCAGTACTTC.

The genes are TRBV20-1 and TRBJ2-7, with unresolved D. Looked up from germline, CDR1 is DFQATT and CDR2 is SNEGSKA (reference sequence). V was trimmed by 3 bases and J by 2 bases, leaving 5 bases between them. This CDR3 spans 11 amino acids. The CDR3 bases are TGCAGTGCTAGCCGAACCTACGAGCAGTACTTC. Its translation: CSASRTYEQYF.

This clone was counted a single time. The chain employs TRBV27 and TRBJ2-1; D not certain. V lost 4 bases to trimming and J lost 4 bases, with 5 bases between them. CDR1 MNHEY and CDR2 SMNVEV come from the germline V gene (reference sequence). This CDR3 is built from 12 residues. DNA for the CDR3: TGTGCCAGCAGTTCCACATACAATGAGCAGTTCTTC. This translates into CASSSTYNEQFF.

The gene calls are TRBV7-8 and TRBJ2-6; the D is unclear. This CDR3 region has 18 residues. Germline V CDR1 and CDR2: SGHVS, FQNEAQ. V was clipped by 1 base and J by 2 bases, with 15 bases between them. This chain's CDR3 is CASSLVVARFAGANVLTF. In DNA form, the CDR3 reads TGTGCCAGCAGCTTAGTGGTCGCCCGGTTCGCTGGGGCCAACGTCCTGACTTTC.

This clone is classed as medium-sized. The chain couples TRBV5-1 to TRBJ1-2, with 9 bases fitting TRBD1. The CDR3 totals 15 residues. Germline values: CDR1 SGHRS, CDR2 YFSETQ. The trim removed 4 bases at V and 1 base at J, leaving 5 bases unmatched. Here the CDR3 DNA reads TGCGCCAGCAGCACCCAGACAGGGGGTAACTATGGCTACACCTTC. Its protein product is CASSTQTGGNYGYTF.

The chain has TRBV7-5 and TRBJ2-3; the DNA was not compared with TRBD1, the D call given in the table. TRBV7-5 is a pseudogene locus. The CDR3 is 18 amino acids. In DNA form, the CDR3 reads TGTGTCAGAAGCTTATCCCGACAGGGGTCTAAGCCCACAGATACGCAGTATTTT. Its protein product is CVRSLSRQGSKPTDTQYF.

This rearrangement joins TRBV28 to TRBJ2-1; 9 bases agree with TRBD2. The CDR3 totals 14 residues. Germline assignment: CDR1 MDHEN and CDR2 SYDVKM. The ends lost 7 bases at V and 2 bases at J; junction bases unmatched: 3. The DNA of the CDR3 is TGTGCCAGCACTGCGGGAGGGCCCTACAATGAGCAGTTCTTC. It encodes CASTAGGPYNEQFF.

The chain uses TRBV10-3 and TRBJ2-7; 8 bases are a match to TRBD1. The CDR3 runs to 17 residues. Germline loops: CDR1 ENHRY, CDR2 SYGVKD. V trimming: 0 bases; J trimming: 3 bases; junction bases outside the gene matches: 10. CDR3 in amino acids: CAISESRPGQVGYEQYF. For the CDR3, the DNA is TGTGCCATCAGTGAGTCCCGCCCGGGACAGGTGGGCTACGAGCAGTACTTC.

This clone appeared a few times. V usage is TRBV5-6 and J usage is TRBJ1-2; no clear D gene. The V and J ends lost 5 bases and 8 bases respectively, with 13 bases between them. The length of the CDR3 is 12 residues. Per the germline V gene, CDR1 is SGHDT and CDR2 is YYEEEE. Written as DNA, the CDR3 is TGTGCCAGCAGTTCAGAGGTGTACGGCTACACCTTC. It is translated as CASSSEVYGYTF. Together with reference TRBV5-6 and TRBJ1-2, the CDR3 gives the full variable domain: DAGVTQSPTHLIKTRGQQVTLRCSPKSGHDTVSWYQQALGQGPQFIFQYYEEEERQRGNFPDRFSGHQFPNYSSELNVNALLLGDSALYLCASSSEVYGYTFGSGTRLTVV.

The chain uses TRBV19 and TRBJ2-5; D possibly corresponds to TRBD1 (6 bases). Germline CDR1 is LNHDA and CDR2 is SQIVND (reference sequence). V was pared by 3 bases and J by 0 bases, with 11 bases between. The CDR3 contains 15 residues. This CDR3 reads CASSIMAGDQETQYF. CDR3 bases: TGTGCCAGTAGTATCATGGCAGGGGACCAAGAGACCCAGTACTTC. Using reference TRBV19 and TRBJ2-5 for the parts outside the CDR3, the full variable domain is DGGITQSPKYLFRKEGQNVTLSCEQNLNHDAMYWYRQDPGQGLRLIYYSQIVNDFQKGDIAEGYSVSREKKESFPLTVTSAQKNPTAFYLCASSIMAGDQETQYFGPGTRLLVL.

The chain combines TRBV6-1 with TRBJ1-3; perhaps TRBD1 as D (5 bases). With 4 bases removed from V and 2 bases from J, the gap between germline ends came to 9 bases. Germline V gene sequence: CDR1 MNHNS, CDR2 SASEGT. This CDR3 contains 14 residues. The DNA for the CDR3 is TGTGCCAGCAGTGGTTTAGGGGCTGGAAACACCATATATTTT. As protein: CASSGLGAGNTIYF.

This clone was observed a few times. The rearrangement uses TRBV6-1 and TRBJ2-7; 11 nucleotides align to TRBD2. This CDR3 spans 15 amino acids. V lost 6 bases and J lost 1; bases outside the gene matches: 5. Germline CDR1 and CDR2: MNHNS and SASEGT. The CDR3 spells CASRPGLAGSYEQYF. DNA for the CDR3: TGTGCCAGCAGACCTGGACTAGCGGGTTCCTACGAGCAGTACTTC.

The chain employs TRBV7-2 and TRBJ2-1, with 12 bases lining up with TRBD2. The CDR3 contains 18 residues. V shed 5 bases, J shed 6 bases, and the junction held 14 bases outside the gene matches. Germline values: CDR1 SGHTA, CDR2 FQGNSA. The CDR3 DNA reads TGTGCCAGCAGCGCAGGACTAGCGGGACGAATGGGACGCAATGAGCAGTTCTTC. Its protein is CASSAGLAGRMGRNEQFF.

The rearrangement uses TRBV11-3 and TRBJ2-2; D call uncertain. The CDR3 spans 15 residues. V lost 3 bases and J lost 8, with 16 bases in between. Germline CDR1 and CDR2: SGHNT and YENEEA. CDR3: CASSFLPGPRGELFF. CDR3 sequence (DNA): TGTGCCAGCAGCTTCCTCCCGGGCCCCAGGGGGGAGCTGTTTTTT.

The gene calls are TRBV6-1 and TRBJ2-1, with D hard to call. With 0 bases removed from V and 8 bases from J, the gap between germline ends came to 11 bases. CDR1 is MNHNS and CDR2 is SASEGT in the germline V gene. This CDR3 is built from 14 residues. The CDR3 loop reads CASSEAWAIDEQFF. DNA for the CDR3: TGTGCCAGCAGTGAAGCTTGGGCAATCGATGAGCAGTTCTTC.

The genes are TRBV9 and TRBJ1-4, with TRBD1 as a possible D gene (5 bases). Trimming left V 4 bases short and J 4 bases short, with 14 bases between. This CDR3 spans 15 amino acids. The germline CDR1 and CDR2 sequences are SGDLS and YYNGEE. CDR3: CASSTSGRHNEKLFF. The CDR3 nucleotides read TGTGCCAGCAGCACGTCGGGACGCCATAATGAAAAACTGTTTTTT.

The rearrangement joins TRBV19 to TRBJ2-3; 10 bases agree with TRBD2. The V segment lost 5 bases and the J segment 3 bases; nucleotides outside the gene matches: 5. Germline V gene data show CDR1 as LNHDA and CDR2 as SQIVND (reference sequence). CDR3 size: 15 residues. CDR3 region: CASSQRGGGTDTQYF. The DNA for the CDR3 is TGTGCCAGTAGTCAGCGGGGGGGCGGGACAGATACGCAGTATTTT.

This clone was counted between two and nine times. This chain uses TRBV28 with TRBJ2-7; the D gene is possibly TRBD1 (6 bases). The V end was cut by 3 bases, the J end by 4 bases, with 13 bases between. The CDR3 sequence is 14 residues long. CDR1 is MDHEN, CDR2 SYDVKM, per germline. CDR3 sequence: CASSFRSRGYEQYF. CDR3 nucleotide sequence: TGTGCCAGCAGTTTTAGGTCCAGGGGTTACGAGCAGTACTTC.

This clone occurred a few times. CDR3 residues: CASSPTGLGNEQFF. Written as DNA, the CDR3 is TGTGCCAGCAGCCCGACAGGGTTGGGCAATGAGCAGTTCTTC. This rearrangement joins TRBV5-4 to TRBJ2-1; 7 bases fit TRBD1. This CDR3 has 14 residues. The germline CDR1 and CDR2 sequences are SGHNT and YYREEE (reference sequence). V trimming: 4 bases; J trimming: 6 bases; junction bases outside the gene matches: 7.